This T cell receptor beta chain was recorded in a study of control samples from healthy donors and cancer patients. Method: immunoSEQ multiplex PCR; TCRdb's copy keeps in-frame clones and lacks some. The sample includes 75,000 to 95,000 clones, around nine tenths of them seen just once. This receptor was identified in a woman aged 45-65 years in good health. Sample: blood.

CDR3 amino acids: CASRWEQGTYEQYF. The DNA of the CDR3 is TGTGCCAGCCGGTGGGAACAAGGAACCTACGAGCAGTACTTC. This chain uses TRBV28 with TRBJ2-7; D call uncertain. The germline V gene has CDR1 MDHEN and CDR2 SYDVKM. The CDR3 is 14 amino acids. Trimming took off 8 bases at V and 2 bases at J, with 16 bases between the two ends.